The T cell receptor (beta chain) under discussion was sequenced for a study of T cell responses to AZD1222 COVID-19 vaccine. The germline V gene encodes CDR1 LNHDA and CDR2 SQIVND (reference sequence). The germline V and J ends were trimmed by 3 bases and 4 bases, with 13 bases remaining between them. CDR3 size: 15 residues. Points from the study as a whole: Among vaccine-associated CD4 TCRs, coverage spanned spike, with dominance at 160-218 and 743-854. Following two doses of AZD1222, Spike-specific TCR breadth and depth rose.

Data came from immunoSEQ multiplex PCR; TCRdb stores just in-frame clones and leaves some out. The table includes approximately 80,000 clones, 85% to 90% detected once. As concerns this clone: The antigen is unknown.

This chain uses TRBV19 with TRBJ1-5; a possible D gene is TRBD1 (6 bases). The receptor comes from an adult in good health. This specimen was peripheral blood, taken on day 0 of AZD1222 vaccination. The CDR3 DNA reads TGTGCCAGTAGTATTCGGTCGGGGGCGAATCAGCCCCAGCATTTT. Translating gives CASSIRSGANQPQHF. Together with reference TRBV19 and TRBJ1-5, the CDR3 gives the full variable domain: DGGITQSPKYLFRKEGQNVTLSCEQNLNHDAMYWYRQDPGQGLRLIYYSQIVNDFQKGDIAEGYSVSREKKESFPLTVTSAQKNPTAFYLCASSIRSGANQPQHFGDGTRLSIL.